The present TCR beta chain was sequenced within a study of blood T cells in healthy people across ages. The V and J ends lost 3 bases and 3 bases, in that order; junction bases with no gene match: 6. This CDR3 comprises 16 residues. Germline assignment: CDR1 SGHAT and CDR2 FQNNGV. Next came a second PCR, run for about 7 to 12 cycles, which used a sample-barcoded 5' primer along with a J-beta primer mix. TCRdb analysed the 5' RACE reads with MiXCR anew, one entry per CDR3 protein. The sample contains 1 million to 1.2 million distinct CDR3 sequences, 35% to 40% of which appear only once. The table lists this clonotype with a few counts.

The chain has TRBV11-2 and TRBJ2-1, with 9 bases fitting TRBD2. The sequencing input was blood. The sequence was collected from a man aged 18 to 29 in good health. CDR3: CASSFLSGGNYNEQFF. In DNA form, the CDR3 reads TGTGCCAGCAGCTTCCTGAGCGGGGGGAACTACAATGAGCAGTTCTTC.